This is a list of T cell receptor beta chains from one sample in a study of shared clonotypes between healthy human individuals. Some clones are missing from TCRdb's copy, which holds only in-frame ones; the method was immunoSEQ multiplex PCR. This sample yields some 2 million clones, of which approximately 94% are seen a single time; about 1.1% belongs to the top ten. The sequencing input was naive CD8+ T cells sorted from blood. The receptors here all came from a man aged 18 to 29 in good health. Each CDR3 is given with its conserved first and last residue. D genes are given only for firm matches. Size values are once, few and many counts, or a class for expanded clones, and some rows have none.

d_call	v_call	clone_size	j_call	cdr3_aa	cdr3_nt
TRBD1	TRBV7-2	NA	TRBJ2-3	CASSLGTGGRTDTQYF	TGTGCCAGCAGCCTCGGGACAGGGGGAAGGACAGATACGCAGTATTTT
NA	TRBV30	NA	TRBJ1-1	CAWSGVSLNTEAFF	TGTGCCTGGAGTGGGGTCAGCCTGAACACTGAAGCTTTCTTT
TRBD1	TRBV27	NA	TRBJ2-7	CASSPTGYEQYF	TGTGCCAGCAGCCCGACAGGGTACGAGCAGTACTTC
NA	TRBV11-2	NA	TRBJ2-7	CASSFALAQNSYEQYF	TGTGCCAGCAGCTTTGCGCTAGCCCAAAATTCCTACGAGCAGTACTTC
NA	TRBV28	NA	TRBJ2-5	CASYYRDETQYF	TGTGCCAGCTATTACAGGGACGAGACCCAGTACTTC
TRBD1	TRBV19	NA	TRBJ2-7	CASSVGTGSSYEQYF	TGTGCCAGTAGTGTGGGGACAGGGAGCTCCTACGAGCAGTACTTC
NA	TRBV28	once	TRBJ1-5	CASSFWAENQPQHF	TGTGCCAGCAGTTTTTGGGCGGAGAATCAGCCCCAGCATTTT
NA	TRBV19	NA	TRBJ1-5	CASWGGVVNQPQHF	TGTGCCAGTTGGGGAGGGGTAGTCAATCAGCCCCAGCATTTT
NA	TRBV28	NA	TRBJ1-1	CASSLGGSNTEAFF	TGTGCCAGCAGCCTGGGGGGGAGTAACACTGAAGCTTTCTTT
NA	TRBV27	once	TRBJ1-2	CASSLFGGDGYTF	TGTGCCAGCAGTTTATTCGGGGGGGATGGCTACACCTTC
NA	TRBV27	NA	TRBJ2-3	CASSARHASTDTQYF	TGTGCCAGCAGCGCCCGACACGCTAGCACAGATACGCAGTATTTT